This T cell receptor (beta chain) appears in the sequencing data of a study of cytomegalovirus exposure and HLA in healthy donors. PCR involved 60 Vbeta and 13 Jbeta primers. Sequenced by immunoSEQ multiplex PCR; TCRdb stores in-frame clones only, minus some. Among about 160,000 clones listed, approximately 86% were seen once. Study-wide findings and caveats: CMV serostatus was the only recorded immune exposure for donors. Looking again later, the authors saw that most CMV-associated TCR beta chains seemed HLA-restricted. Some public TCRs appeared in many individuals, while most sequences were rare. Investigators reported 164 TCR beta chains as tied to cytomegalovirus.

As for this clone: Its antigen remains unidentified.

This TCR was sampled from a woman between 18 and 29 years old in good health and CMV-seronegative. Sequenced material: PBMCs.

The DNA of the CDR3 is TGTGCCAGCAGCGCCTCCGGGACTAGCCAGTTCTTC. This sequence encodes CASSASGTSQFF. The V call is TRBV9, the J call TRBJ2-1, with TRBD2 identical over 9 bases. The V and J ends lost 3 bases and 13 bases, in that order; junction bases with no gene match: 5. There are 12 residues in the CDR3. Germline V gene lookup returns CDR1 SGDLS and CDR2 YYNGEE.